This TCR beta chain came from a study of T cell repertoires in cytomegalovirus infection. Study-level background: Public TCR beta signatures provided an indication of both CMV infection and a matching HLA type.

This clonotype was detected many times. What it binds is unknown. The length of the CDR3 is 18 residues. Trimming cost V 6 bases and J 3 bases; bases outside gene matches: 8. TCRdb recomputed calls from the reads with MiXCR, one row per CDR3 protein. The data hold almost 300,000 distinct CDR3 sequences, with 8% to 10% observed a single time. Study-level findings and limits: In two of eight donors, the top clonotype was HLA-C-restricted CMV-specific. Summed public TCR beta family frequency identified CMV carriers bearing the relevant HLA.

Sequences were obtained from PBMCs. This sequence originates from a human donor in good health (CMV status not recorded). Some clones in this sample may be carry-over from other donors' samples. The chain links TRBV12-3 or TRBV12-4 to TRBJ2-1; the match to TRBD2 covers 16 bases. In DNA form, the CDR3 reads TGTGCCAGCAGGGGACTAGCGGGGGGGATTCCCCTCTACAATGAGCAGTTCTTC. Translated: CASRGLAGGIPLYNEQFF.